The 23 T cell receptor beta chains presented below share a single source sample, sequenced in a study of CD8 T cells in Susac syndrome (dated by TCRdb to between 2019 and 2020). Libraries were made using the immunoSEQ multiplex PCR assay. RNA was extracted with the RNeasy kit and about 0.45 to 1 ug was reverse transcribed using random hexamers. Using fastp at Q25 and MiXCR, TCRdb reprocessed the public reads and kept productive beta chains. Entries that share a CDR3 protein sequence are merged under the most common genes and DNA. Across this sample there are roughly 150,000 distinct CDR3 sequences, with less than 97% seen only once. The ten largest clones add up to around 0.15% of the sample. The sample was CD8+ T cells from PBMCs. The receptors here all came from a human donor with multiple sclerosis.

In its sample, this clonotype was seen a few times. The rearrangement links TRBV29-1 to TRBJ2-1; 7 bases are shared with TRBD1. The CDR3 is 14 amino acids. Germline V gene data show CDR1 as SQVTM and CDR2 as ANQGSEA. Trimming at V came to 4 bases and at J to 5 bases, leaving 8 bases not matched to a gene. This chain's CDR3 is CSVVTTGTDNEQFF. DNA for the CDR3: TGCAGCGTTGTTACGACAGGGACCGACAATGAGCAGTTCTTC.

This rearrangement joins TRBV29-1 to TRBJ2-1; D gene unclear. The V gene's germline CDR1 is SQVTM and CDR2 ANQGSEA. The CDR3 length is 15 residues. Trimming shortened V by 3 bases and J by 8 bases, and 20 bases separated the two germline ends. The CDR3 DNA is TGCAGCGTTGATCTTCGGTCGTCGGAGTACGATGAGCAGTTCTTC. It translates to CSVDLRSSEYDEQFF.

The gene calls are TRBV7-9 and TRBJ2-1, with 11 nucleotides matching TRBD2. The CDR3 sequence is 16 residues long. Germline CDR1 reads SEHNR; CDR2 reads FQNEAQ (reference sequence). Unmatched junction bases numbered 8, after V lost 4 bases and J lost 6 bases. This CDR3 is CASSSPPSGGSNEQFF. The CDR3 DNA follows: TGTGCCAGCAGCTCGCCGCCTAGCGGGGGGAGCAATGAGCAGTTCTTC.

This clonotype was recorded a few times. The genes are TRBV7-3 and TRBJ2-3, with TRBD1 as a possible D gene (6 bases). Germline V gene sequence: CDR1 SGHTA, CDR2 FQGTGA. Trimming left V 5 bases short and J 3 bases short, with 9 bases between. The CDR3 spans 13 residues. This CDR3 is CASSRDNTDTQYF. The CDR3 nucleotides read TGTGCCAGCAGCCGGGACAATACAGATACGCAGTATTTT. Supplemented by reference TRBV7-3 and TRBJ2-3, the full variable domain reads GAGVSQTPSNKVTEKGKYVELRCDPISGHTALYWYRQSLGQGPEFLIYFQGTGAADDSGLPNDRFFAVRPEGSVSTLKIQRTERGDSAVYLCASSRDNTDTQYFGPGTRLTVL.

The CDR3 spells CASSPGTGEYFQYF. The CDR3 region has the DNA TGTGCCAGCAGCCCAGGGACCGGCGAGTACTTTCAGTACTTC. V and J are TRBV3-1 and TRBJ2-4; D assignment may be TRBD1 or TRBD2 (5 bases each). Trimming left V 4 bases short and J 11 bases short, with 18 bases between. There are 14 residues in the CDR3. The V gene's germline CDR1 is LGHDT and CDR2 YNNKEL (reference sequence).

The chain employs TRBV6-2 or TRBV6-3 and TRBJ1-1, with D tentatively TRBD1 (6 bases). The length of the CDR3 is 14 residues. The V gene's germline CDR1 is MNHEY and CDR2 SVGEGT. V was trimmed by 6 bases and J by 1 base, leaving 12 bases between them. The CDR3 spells CASSSSRGNTEAFF. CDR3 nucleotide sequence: TGTGCCAGCAGCTCCAGCAGGGGGAACACTGAAGCTTTCTTT.

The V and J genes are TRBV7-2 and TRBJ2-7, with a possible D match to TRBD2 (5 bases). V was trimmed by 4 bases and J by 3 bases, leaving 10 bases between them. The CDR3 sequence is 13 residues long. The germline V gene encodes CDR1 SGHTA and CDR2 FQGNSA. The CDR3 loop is CASSYGVGYEQYF. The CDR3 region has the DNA TGTGCCAGCAGCTACGGGGTGGGCTACGAGCAGTACTTC. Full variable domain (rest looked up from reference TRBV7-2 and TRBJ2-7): GAGVSQSPSNKVTEKGKDVELRCDPISGHTALYWYRQSLGQGLEFLIYFQGNSAPDKSGLPSDRFSAERTGGSVSTLTIQRTQQEDSAVYLCASSYGVGYEQYFGPGTRLTVT.

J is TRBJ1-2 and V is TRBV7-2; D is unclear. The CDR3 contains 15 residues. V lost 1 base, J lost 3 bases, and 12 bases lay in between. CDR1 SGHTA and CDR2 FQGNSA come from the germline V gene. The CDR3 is CASSLVSETDYGYTF. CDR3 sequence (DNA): TGTGCCAGCAGCTTAGTGAGCGAAACGGACTATGGCTACACCTTC.

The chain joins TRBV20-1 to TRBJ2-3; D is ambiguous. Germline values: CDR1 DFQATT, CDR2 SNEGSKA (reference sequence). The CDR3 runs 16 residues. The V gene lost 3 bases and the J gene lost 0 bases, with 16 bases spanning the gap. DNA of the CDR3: TGCAGTGCTAGGGACCTCGACCGCCCTAGCACAGATACGCAGTATTTT. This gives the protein CSARDLDRPSTDTQYF.

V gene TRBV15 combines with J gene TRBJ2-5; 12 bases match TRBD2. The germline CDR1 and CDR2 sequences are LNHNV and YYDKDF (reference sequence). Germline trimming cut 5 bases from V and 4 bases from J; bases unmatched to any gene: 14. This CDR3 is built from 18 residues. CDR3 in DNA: TGTGCCACCAGCCAGGGAGGACTAGCGGGGTCTCGGCGAGAGACCCAGTACTTC. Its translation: CATSQGGLAGSRRETQYF. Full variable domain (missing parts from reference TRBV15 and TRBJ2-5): DAMVIQNPRYQVTQFGKPVTLSCSQTLNHNVMYWYQQKSSQAPKLLFHYYDKDFNNEADTPDNFQSRRPNTSFCFLDIRSPGLGDTAMYLCATSQGGLAGSRRETQYFGPGTRLLVL.

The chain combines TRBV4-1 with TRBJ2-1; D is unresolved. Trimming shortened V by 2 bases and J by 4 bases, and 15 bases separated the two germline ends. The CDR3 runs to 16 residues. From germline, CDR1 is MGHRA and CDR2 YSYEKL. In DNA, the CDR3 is TGCGCCAGCAGCCAAACCGAAGAAGGTCGATACAATGAGCAGTTCTTC. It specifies CASSQTEEGRYNEQFF.

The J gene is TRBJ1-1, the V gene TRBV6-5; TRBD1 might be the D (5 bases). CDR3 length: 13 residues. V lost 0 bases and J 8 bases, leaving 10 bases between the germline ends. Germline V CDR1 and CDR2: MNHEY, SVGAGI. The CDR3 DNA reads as TGTGCCAGCAGTTACTCCTTGGCAGGGGAAGCTTTCTTT. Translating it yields CASSYSLAGEAFF.

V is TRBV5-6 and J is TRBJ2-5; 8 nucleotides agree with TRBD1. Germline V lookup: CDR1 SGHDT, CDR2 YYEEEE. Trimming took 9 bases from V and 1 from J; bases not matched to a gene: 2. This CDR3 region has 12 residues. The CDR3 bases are TGTGCCACAGGACAGGGCCAAGAGACCCAGTACTTC. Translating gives CATGQGQETQYF.

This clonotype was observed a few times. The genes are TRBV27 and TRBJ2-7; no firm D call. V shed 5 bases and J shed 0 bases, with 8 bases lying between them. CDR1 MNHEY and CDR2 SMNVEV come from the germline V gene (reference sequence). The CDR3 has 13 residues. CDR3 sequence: CASSLGRSYEQYF. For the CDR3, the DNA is TGTGCCAGCAGTCTCGGACGCTCCTACGAGCAGTACTTC.

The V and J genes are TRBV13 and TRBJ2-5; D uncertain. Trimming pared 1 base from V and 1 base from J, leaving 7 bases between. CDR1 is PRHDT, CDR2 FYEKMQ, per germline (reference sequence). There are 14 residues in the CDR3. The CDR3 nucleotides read TGTGCCAGCAGCTTAGTCAACAGCCAAGAGACCCAGTACTTC. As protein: CASSLVNSQETQYF. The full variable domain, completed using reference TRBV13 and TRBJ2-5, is AAGVIQSPRHLIKEKRETATLKCYPIPRHDTVYWYQQGPGQDPQFLISFYEKMQSDKGSIPDRFSAQQFSDYHSELNMSSLELGDSALYFCASSLVNSQETQYFGPGTRLLVL.

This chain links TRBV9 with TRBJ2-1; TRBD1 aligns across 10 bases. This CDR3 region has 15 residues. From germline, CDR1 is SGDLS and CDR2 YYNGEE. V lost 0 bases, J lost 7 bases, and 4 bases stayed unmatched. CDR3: CASSVGQGAGNEQFF. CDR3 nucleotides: TGTGCCAGCAGCGTAGGACAGGGGGCAGGTAATGAGCAGTTCTTC.

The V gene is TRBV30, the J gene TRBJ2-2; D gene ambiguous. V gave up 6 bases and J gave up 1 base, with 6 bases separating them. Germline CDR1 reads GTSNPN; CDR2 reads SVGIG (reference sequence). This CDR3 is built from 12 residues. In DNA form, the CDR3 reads TGTGCCTGTCCAGAGAACACCGGGGAGCTGTTTTTT. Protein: CACPENTGELFF.

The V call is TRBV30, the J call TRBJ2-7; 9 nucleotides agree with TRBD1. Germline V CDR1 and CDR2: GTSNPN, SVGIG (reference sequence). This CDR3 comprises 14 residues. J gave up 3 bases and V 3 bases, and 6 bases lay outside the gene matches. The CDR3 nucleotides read TGTGCCTGGAGCACCGGGACAGGGAACTACGAGCAGTACTTC. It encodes CAWSTGTGNYEQYF.

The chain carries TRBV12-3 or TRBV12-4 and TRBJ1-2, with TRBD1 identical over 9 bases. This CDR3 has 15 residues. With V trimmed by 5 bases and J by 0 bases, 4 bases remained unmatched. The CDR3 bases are TGTGCCAGCAGTCTGGACAGGGGAGCTAACTATGGCTACACCTTC. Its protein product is CASSLDRGANYGYTF.

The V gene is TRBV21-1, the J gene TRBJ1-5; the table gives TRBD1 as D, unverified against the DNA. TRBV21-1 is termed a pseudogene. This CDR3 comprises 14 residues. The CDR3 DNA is TGTGCCAGCAGCAAGGGGTCCCGCAATCAGCCCCAGCATTTT. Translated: CASSKGSRNQPQHF.

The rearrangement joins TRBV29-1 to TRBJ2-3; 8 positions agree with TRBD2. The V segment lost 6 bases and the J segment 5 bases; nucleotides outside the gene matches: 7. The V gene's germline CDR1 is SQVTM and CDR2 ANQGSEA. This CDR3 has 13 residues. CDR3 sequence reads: CSVVSGDGDTQYF. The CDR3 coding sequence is TGCAGCGTAGTTAGCGGGGACGGAGATACGCAGTATTTT.

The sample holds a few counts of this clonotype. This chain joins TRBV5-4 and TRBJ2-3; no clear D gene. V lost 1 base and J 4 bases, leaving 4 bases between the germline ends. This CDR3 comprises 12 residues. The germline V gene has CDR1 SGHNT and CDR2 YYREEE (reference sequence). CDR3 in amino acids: CASSLRPDTQYF. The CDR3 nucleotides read TGTGCCAGCAGCTTGCGGCCAGATACGCAGTATTTT. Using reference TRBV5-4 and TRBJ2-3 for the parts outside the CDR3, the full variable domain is ETGVTQSPTHLIKTRGQQVTLRCSSQSGHNTVSWYQQALGQGPQFIFQYYREEENGRGNFPPRFSGLQFPNYSSELNVNALELDDSALYLCASSLRPDTQYFGPGTRLTVL.

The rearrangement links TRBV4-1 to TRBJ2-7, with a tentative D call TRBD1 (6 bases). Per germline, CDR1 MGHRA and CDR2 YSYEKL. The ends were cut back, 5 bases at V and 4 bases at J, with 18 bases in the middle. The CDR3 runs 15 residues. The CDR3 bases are TGCGCCAGCAGCAGGGTTGAGGACAGCATTTACGAGCAGTACTTC. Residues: CASSRVEDSIYEQYF.